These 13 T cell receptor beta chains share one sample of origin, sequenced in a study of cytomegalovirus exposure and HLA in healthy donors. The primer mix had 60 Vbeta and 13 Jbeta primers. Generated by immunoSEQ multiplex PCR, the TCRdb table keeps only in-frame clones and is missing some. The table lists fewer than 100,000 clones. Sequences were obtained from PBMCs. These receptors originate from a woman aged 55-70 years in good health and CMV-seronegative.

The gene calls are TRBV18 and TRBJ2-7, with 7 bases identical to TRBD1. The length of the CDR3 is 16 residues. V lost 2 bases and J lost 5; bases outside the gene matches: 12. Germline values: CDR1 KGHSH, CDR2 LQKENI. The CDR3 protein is CASSPFDTGVRDEQYF. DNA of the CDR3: TGTGCCAGCTCACCATTCGACACAGGGGTTAGGGACGAGCAGTACTTC.

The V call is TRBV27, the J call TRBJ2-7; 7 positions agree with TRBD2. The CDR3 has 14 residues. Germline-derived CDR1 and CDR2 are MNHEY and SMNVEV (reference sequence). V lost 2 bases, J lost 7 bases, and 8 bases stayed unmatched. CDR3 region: CASSLAAGLGEQYF. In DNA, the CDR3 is TGTGCCAGCAGTTTAGCAGCGGGGCTTGGAGAGCAGTACTTC.

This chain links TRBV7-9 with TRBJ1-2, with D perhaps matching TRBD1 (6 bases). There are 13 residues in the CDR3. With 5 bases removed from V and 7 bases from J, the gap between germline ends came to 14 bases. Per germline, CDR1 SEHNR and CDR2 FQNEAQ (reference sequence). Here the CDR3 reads CASSPRQDAGYTF. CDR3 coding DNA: TGTGCCAGCAGCCCGCGACAGGATGCTGGCTACACCTTC.

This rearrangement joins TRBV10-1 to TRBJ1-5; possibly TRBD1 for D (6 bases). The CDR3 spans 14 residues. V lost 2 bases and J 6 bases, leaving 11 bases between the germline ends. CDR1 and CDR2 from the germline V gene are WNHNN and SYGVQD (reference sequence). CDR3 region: CASSEGQTLQPQHF. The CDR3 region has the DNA TGCGCCAGCAGTGAGGGACAGACCCTTCAGCCCCAGCATTTT.

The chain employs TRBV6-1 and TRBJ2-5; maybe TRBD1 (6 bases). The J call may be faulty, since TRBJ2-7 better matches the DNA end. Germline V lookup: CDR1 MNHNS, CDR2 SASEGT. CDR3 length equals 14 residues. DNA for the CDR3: TGTGCCAGCAGTGGTGGGGGCCGGAGATACGAGCAGTACTTC. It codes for CASSGGGRRYEQYF.

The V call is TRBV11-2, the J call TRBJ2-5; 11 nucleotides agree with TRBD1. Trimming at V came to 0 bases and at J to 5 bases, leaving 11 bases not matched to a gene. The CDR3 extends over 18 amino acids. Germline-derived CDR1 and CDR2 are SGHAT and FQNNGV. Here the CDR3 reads CASSLDRDRGLRGETQYF. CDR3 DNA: TGTGCCAGCAGCTTAGACCGGGACAGGGGGTTGAGGGGCGAGACCCAGTACTTC.

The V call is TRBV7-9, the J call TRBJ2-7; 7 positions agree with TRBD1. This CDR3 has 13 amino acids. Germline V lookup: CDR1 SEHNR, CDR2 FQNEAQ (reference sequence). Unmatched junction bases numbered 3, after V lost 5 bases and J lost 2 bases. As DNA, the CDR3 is TGTGCCAGCAGCACGGGACAGCCCTACGAGCAGTACTTC. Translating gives CASSTGQPYEQYF.

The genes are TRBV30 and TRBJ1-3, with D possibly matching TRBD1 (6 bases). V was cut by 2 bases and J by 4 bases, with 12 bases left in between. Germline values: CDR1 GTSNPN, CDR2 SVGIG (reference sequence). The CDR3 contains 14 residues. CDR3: CAWSSGTHGNTIYF. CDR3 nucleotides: TGTGCCTGGAGTTCCGGGACACACGGAAACACCATATATTTT.

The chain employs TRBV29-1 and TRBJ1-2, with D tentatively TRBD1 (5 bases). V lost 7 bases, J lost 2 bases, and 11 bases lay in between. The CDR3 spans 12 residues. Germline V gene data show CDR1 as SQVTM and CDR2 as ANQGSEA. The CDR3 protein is CSGGAANYGYTF. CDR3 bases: TGCAGCGGTGGGGCTGCGAACTATGGCTACACCTTC. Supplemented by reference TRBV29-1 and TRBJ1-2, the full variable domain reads SAVISQKPSRDICQRGTSLTIQCQVDSQVTMMFWYRQQPGQSLTLIATANQGSEATYESGFVIDKFPISRPNLTFSTLTVSNMSPEDSSIYLCSGGAANYGYTFGSGTRLTVV.

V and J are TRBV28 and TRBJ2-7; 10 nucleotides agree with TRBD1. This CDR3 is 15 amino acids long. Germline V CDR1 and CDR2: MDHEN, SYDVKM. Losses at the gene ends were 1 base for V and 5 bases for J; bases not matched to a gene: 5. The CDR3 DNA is TGTGCCAGCAGTTTATTGACAGGGGGCAAGGACGAGCAGTACTTC. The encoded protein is CASSLLTGGKDEQYF. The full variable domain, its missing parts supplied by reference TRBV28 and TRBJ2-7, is DVKVTQSSRYLVKRTGEKVFLECVQDMDHENMFWYRQDPGLGLRLIYFSYDVKMKEKGDIPEGYSVSREKKERFSLILESASTNQTSMYLCASSLLTGGKDEQYFGPGTRLTVT.

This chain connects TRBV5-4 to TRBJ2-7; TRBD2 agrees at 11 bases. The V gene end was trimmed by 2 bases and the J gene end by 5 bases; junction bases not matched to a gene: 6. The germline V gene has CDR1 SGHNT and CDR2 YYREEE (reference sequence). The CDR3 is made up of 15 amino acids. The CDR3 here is CASSLLAGVSDEQYF. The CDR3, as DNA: TGTGCCAGCAGCTTACTAGCGGGAGTATCTGACGAGCAGTACTTC.

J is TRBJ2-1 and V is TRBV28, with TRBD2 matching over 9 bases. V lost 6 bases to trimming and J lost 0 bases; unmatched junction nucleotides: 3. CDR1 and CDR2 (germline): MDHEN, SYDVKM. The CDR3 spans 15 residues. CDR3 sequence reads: CASRGSGSSYNEQFF. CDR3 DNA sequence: TGTGCCAGCAGGGGTAGCGGGAGCTCCTACAATGAGCAGTTCTTC.

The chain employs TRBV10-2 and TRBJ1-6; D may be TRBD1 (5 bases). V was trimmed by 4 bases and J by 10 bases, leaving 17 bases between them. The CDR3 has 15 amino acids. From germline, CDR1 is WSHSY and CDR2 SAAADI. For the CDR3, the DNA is TGCGCCAGCAGTGTGCTCGGCAGGGAAGGGTCACCCCTCCACTTT. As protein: CASSVLGREGSPLHF.